One and the same sample provided the 2 T cell receptor beta chains below, sequenced in a study of T cells in Graves' hyperthyroidism and ophthalmopathy. TCR beta CDR3 regions were amplified from RNA transcripts. Initially, a first-round RT-PCR of the TCR CDR3 employed the HTBI primer set. Using its own MiXCR run on the multiplex PCR reads, TCRdb lists one record per CDR3 protein. Among about 270,000 distinct CDR3 sequences listed, 15% were seen once. The specimen was blood. These receptors were taken from a woman aged 50 to 60 with Graves' hyperthyroidism that later progressed to Graves' ophthalmopathy.

This clonotype was detected many times. The rearrangement joins TRBV2 to TRBJ1-3, with D uncertain. Looked up from germline, CDR1 is SNHLY and CDR2 is FYNNEI. V lost 0 bases, J lost 0 bases, and 15 bases lay in between. The CDR3 contains 18 residues. The CDR3: CASSEALRAAASGNTIYF. The CDR3 DNA is TGTGCCAGCAGTGAAGCGCTTAGGGCAGCCGCCTCTGGAAACACCATATATTTT.

The chain has TRBV6-1 and TRBJ1-5; D might be TRBD1 (6 bases). The V gene's germline CDR1 is MNHNS and CDR2 SASEGT. The CDR3 runs 14 residues. V dropped 6 bases and J dropped 3 bases, with 12 bases sitting between them. This CDR3 reads CASSDTGINQPQHF. CDR3 in DNA: TGTGCCAGCAGCGATACAGGGATCAATCAGCCCCAGCATTTT.